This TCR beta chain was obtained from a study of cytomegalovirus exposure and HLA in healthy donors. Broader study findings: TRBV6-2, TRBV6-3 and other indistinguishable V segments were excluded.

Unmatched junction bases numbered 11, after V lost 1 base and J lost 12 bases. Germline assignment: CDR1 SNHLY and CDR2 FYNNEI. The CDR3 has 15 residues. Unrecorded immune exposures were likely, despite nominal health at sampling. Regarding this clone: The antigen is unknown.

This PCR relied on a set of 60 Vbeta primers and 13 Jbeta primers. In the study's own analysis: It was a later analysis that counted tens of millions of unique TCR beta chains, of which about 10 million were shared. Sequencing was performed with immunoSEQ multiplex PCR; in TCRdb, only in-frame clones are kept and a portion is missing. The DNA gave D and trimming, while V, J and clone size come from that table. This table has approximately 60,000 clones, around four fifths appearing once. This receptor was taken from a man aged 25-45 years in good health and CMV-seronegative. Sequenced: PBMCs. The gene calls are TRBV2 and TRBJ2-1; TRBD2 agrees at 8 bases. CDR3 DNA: TGTGCCAGCAGTGAAGAAAGGGTGAGCGGGAGTGTGCAGTTCTTC. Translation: CASSEERVSGSVQFF.